This T cell receptor (beta chain) was documented in a study of control samples from healthy donors and cancer patients. This clone was found a few times. This CDR3 is built from 15 residues. V lost 4 bases and J lost 5, with 15 bases in between. CDR1 is MNHEY, CDR2 SVGEGT, per germline. The table came from immunoSEQ multiplex PCR; TCRdb's copy has only in-frame clones and leaves some out. The profile shows roughly 29,000 clones, 70% to 80% of them singletons. The sequenced sample consisted of PBMCs. The receptor was isolated from a man aged 60-69 years with head and neck cancer. J is TRBJ1-5 and V is TRBV6-2 or TRBV6-3, with D possibly TRBD1 on 6 matching bases. The CDR3: CASSSGTMRDQPQHF. As DNA, the CDR3 is TGTGCCAGCAGTTCTGGGACAATGAGGGATCAGCCCCAGCATTTT.